This T cell receptor beta chain was retrieved from a study of regulatory T cells in long-lasting Graves disease. Study results and limitations: Persistent Graves' cases showed lower TCR diversity than newly diagnosed cases. Patients with persistent disease showed a bias toward TRBV28, TRBJ1-2 and TRBJ2-5. Persistent patients had a count of shared public clonotypes (over 2,500) that exceeded that of new patients (approximately 1,000).

For TCR beta, libraries came from iRepertoire HTBI primers and Arm-PCR of CDR3 regions. TCRdb independently ran MiXCR on the multiplex PCR reads; one entry per CDR3 protein. The table shows about half a million distinct CDR3 sequences, with approximately 23% occurring only once. Noted time point: persistent/refractory GD, antithyroid drugs over 5 years with positive TRAb. Scientists built the TCR library using RNA that was extracted from PBMCs. Germline values: CDR1 KGHSH, CDR2 LQKENI. This CDR3 comprises 14 residues. The V end was cut by 6 bases, the J end by 5 bases, with 14 bases between. This clonotype was detected ten times or more. Its target is unknown.

The specimen was peripheral blood mononuclear cells (PBMCs), collected when the disease was refractory, from a patient treated with antithyroid drugs. This receptor was obtained from a female donor with Graves disease. V is TRBV18 and J is TRBJ2-4; D is possibly TRBD1 (6 bases). CDR3 residues: CASSGLEGENIQYF. CDR3 bases: TGTGCCAGCTCCGGTCTCGAGGGGGAAAACATTCAGTACTTC.